The sequence of this T cell receptor (beta chain) was determined in a study of T cell responses to AZD1222 COVID-19 vaccine. Per germline, CDR1 MNHEY and CDR2 SVGAGI. V dropped 6 bases and J dropped 5; count of bases not matched to a gene: 8. The CDR3 loop spans 15 amino acids. The table came from immunoSEQ multiplex PCR; TCRdb's copy has only in-frame clones and leaves some out. The sample lists 95,000 to 150,000 clones; roughly 92% were seen once. This clonotype was obtained from an adult in good health. The chain couples TRBV6-5 to TRBJ2-1; 9 bases map to TRBD1. Source: peripheral blood, taken on day 0 of AZD1222 vaccination. CDR3 sequence: CASSAGTGIDNEQFF. The DNA for the CDR3 is TGTGCCAGCAGCGCCGGGACAGGGATAGACAATGAGCAGTTCTTC.